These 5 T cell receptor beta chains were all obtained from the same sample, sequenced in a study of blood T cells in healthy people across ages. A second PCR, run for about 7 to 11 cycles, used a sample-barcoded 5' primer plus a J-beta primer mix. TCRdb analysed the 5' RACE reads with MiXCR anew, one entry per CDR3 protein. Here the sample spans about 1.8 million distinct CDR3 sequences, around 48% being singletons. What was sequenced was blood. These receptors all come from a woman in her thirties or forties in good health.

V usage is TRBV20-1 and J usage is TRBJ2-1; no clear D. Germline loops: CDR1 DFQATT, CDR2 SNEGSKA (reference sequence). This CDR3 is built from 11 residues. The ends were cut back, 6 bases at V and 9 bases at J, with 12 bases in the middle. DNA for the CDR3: TGCAGTGCCATGGATTTCAGTGAGCAGTTCTTC. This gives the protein CSAMDFSEQFF.

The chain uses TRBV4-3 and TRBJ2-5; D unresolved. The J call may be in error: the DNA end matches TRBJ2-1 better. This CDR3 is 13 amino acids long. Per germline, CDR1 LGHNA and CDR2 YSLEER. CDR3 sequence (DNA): TGCGCCAGCAGCCAAGATCGTCTAAAGACCCAGTTCTTC. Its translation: CASSQDRLKTQFF.

The CDR3 DNA sequence: TGTGCCAGCAGCTTAGGCGGGGGGCCCCGTCTGTACTTC. Translating it yields CASSLGGGPRLYF. The chain is built from TRBV7-2 and TRBJ2-7, with 8 bases lining up with TRBD2. Trimming at V came to 1 base and at J to 12 bases, leaving 8 bases not matched to a gene. CDR3 length equals 13 residues. In germline, CDR1 is SGHTA, CDR2 FQGNSA.

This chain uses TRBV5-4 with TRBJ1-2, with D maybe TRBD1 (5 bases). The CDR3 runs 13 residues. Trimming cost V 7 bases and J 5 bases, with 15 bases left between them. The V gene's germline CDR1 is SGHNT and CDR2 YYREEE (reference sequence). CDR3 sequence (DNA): TGTGCCAGCGGATACGGTGAGGGGTATGGCTACACCTTC. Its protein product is CASGYGEGYGYTF.

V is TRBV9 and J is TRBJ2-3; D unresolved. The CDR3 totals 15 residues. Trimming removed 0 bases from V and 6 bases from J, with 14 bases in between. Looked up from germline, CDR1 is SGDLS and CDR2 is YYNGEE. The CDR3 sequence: CASSVDPGLEDTQYF. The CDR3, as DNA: TGTGCCAGCAGCGTAGATCCGGGTCTAGAGGATACGCAGTATTTT.